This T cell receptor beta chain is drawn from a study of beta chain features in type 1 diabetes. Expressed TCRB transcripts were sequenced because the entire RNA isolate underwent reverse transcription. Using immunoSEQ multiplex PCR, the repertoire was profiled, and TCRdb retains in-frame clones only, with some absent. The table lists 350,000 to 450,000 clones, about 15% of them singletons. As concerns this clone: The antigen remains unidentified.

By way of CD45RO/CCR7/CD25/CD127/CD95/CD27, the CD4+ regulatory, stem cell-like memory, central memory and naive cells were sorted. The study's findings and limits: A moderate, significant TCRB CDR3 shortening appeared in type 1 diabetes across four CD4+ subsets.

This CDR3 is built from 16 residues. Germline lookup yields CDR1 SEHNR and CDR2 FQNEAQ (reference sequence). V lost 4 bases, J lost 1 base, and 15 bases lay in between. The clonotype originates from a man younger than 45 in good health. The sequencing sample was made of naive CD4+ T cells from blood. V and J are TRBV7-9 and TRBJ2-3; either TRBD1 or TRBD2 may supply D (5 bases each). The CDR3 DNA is TGTGCCAGCAGCTACCCCGAGGGGCAAGGCACAGATACGCAGTATTTT. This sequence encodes CASSYPEGQGTDTQYF. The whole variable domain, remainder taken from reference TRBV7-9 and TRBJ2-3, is DTGVSQNPRHKITKRGQNVTFRCDPISEHNRLYWYRQTLGQGPEFLTYFQNEAQLEKSRLLSDRFSAERPKGSFSTLEIQRTEQGDSAMYLCASSYPEGQGTDTQYFGPGTRLTVL.